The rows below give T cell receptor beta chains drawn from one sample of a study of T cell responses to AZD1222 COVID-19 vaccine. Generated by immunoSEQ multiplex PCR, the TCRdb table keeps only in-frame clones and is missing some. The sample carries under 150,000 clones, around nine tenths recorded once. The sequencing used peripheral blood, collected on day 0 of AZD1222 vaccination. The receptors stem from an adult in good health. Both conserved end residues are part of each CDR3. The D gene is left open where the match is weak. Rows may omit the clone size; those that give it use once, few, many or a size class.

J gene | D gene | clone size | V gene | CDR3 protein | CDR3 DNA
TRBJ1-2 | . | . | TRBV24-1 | CATSEDREGYTF | TGTGCCACCAGTGAGGACAGAGAAGGCTACACCTTC
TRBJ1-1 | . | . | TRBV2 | CASRVDGDEDTEAFF | TGTGCCAGCAGAGTTGACGGTGACGAGGACACTGAAGCTTTCTTT
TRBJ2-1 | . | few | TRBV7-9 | CASTLVYNEQFF | TGTGCCAGCACGCTAGTGTACAATGAGCAGTTCTTC
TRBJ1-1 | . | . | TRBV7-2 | CASSLVGGTIEAFF | TGTGCCAGCAGCTTAGTCGGAGGAACCATCGAAGCTTTCTTT
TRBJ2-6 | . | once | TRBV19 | CASSRGNSGANVLTF | TGTGCCAGTAGTCGTGGTAACTCTGGGGCCAACGTCCTGACTTTC
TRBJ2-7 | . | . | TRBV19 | CASSSRTNSYEQYF | TGTGCCAGTAGTTCAAGGACAAACTCCTACGAGCAGTACTTC
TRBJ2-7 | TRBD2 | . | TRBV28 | CASGLSGRADEQYF | TGTGCCAGCGGCTTAAGCGGGAGGGCCGACGAGCAGTACTTC
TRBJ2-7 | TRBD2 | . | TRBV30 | CAWGALAGGRGQYF | TGTGCCTGGGGTGCCCTAGCGGGGGGTCGCGGGCAGTACTTC
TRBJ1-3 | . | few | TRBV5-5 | CASSLWRSTPGNTIYF | TGTGCCAGCAGCTTATGGCGTTCGACCCCTGGAAACACCATATATTTT
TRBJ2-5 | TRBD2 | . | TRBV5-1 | CASSLGTSGSETQYF | TGCGCCAGCAGCCTGGGGACTAGCGGGAGCGAGACCCAGTACTTC
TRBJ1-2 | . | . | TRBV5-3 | CARSFPTGQRNDYGYTF | TGTGCCAGAAGCTTTCCGACCGGGCAGAGAAATGACTATGGCTACACCTTC
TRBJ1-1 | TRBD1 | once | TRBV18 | CASSPLEQGTGTEAFF | TGTGCCAGCTCACCGCTCGAACAGGGGACGGGGACTGAAGCTTTCTTT
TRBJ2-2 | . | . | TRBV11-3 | CASSLTATGELFF | TGTGCCAGCAGCTTAACTGCCACCGGGGAGCTGTTTTTT
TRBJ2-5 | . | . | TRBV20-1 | CSASREETQYF | TGCAGTGCTTCAAGAGAAGAGACCCAGTACTTC
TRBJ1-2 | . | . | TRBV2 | CASSGGGLNYGYTF | TGTGCCAGCAGTGGGGGGGGACTTAACTATGGCTACACCTTC
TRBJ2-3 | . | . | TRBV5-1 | CASSLVVGAKDTQYF | TGCGCCAGCAGCTTGGTGGTGGGGGCAAAAGATACGCAGTATTTT
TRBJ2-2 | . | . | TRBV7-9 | CASSLAAANTGELFF | TGTGCCAGCAGCTTAGCTGCCGCGAACACCGGGGAGCTGTTTTTT
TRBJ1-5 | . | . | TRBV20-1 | CSASLATDSNQPQHF | TGCAGTGCTAGTCTTGCTACAGATAGCAATCAGCCCCAGCATTTT
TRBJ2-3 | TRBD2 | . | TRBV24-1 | CATNQAGGPVDTQYF | TGTGCCACCAACCAGGCGGGAGGGCCGGTAGATACGCAGTATTTT
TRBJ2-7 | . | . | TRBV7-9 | CASSLGRTYEQYF | TGTGCCAGCAGCTTGGGCAGGACCTACGAGCAGTACTTC
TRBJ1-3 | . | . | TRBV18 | CASSPGTAGNTIYF | TGTGCCAGCTCACCTGGGACCGCCGGAAACACCATATATTTT
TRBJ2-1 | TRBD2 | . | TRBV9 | CASSVRRTSGYNEQFF | TGTGCCAGCAGCGTCCGGAGGACTAGCGGATACAATGAGCAGTTCTTC
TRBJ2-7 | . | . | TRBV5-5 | CASSLGTGTIYEQYF | TGTGCCAGCAGCTTGGGTACAGGGACCATCTACGAGCAGTACTTC
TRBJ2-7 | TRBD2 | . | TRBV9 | CASSTYLAGSDPYEQYF | TGTGCCAGCAGCACATACTTAGCGGGGTCAGACCCTTACGAGCAGTACTTC
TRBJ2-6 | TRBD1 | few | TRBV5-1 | CASSHKTGVGANVLTF | TGCGCCAGCAGCCACAAGACAGGGGTAGGGGCCAACGTCCTGACTTTC
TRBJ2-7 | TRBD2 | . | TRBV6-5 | CASKSNTGGSYEQYF | TGTGCCAGCAAATCGAACACGGGAGGAAGCTACGAGCAGTACTTC
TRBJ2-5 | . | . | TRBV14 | CASSSQQGWETQYF | TGTGCCAGCAGCTCACAACAGGGATGGGAGACCCAGTACTTC
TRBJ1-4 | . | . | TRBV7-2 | CASSLAGPNEKLFF | TGTGCCAGCAGCTTAGCCGGGCCTAATGAAAAACTGTTTTTT
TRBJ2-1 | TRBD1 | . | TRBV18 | CASSPWDRGYNEQFF | TGTGCCAGCTCGCCATGGGACAGGGGGTACAATGAGCAGTTCTTC
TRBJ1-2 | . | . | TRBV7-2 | CASSLRNVYGYTF | TGTGCCAGCAGCTTAAGAAACGTCTATGGCTACACCTTC
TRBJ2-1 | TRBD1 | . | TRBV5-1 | CASSFQGAGNEQFF | TGCGCCAGCAGCTTCCAGGGGGCTGGGAATGAGCAGTTCTTC
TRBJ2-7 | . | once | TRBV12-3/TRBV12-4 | CASSSEISYEQYF | TGTGCCAGCAGTTCCGAGATCTCCTACGAGCAGTACTTC
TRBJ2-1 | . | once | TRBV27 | CASSNTYNEQFF | TGTGCCAGCAGTAACACCTACAATGAGCAGTTCTTC
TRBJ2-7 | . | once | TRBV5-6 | CASSLAGAPLEQYF | TGTGCCAGCAGCTTGGCTGGGGCCCCCCTCGAGCAGTACTTC
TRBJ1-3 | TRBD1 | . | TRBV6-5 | CASRDRDSGNTIYF | TGTGCCAGCAGAGACAGGGACTCTGGAAACACCATATATTTT
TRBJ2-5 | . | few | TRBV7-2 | CASSLVSRGGETQYF | TGTGCCAGCAGCTTAGTTTCCAGGGGGGGAGAGACCCAGTACTTC
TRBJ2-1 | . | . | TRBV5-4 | CASSFDNLLYNEQFF | TGTGCCAGCAGCTTCGACAACCTACTCTACAATGAGCAGTTCTTC
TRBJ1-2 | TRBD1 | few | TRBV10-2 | CASSDTGDYGYTF | TGCGCCAGCAGTGATACAGGGGATTATGGCTACACCTTC
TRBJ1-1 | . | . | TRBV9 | CASSVASDWEEAFF | TGTGCCAGCAGCGTAGCGTCCGATTGGGAAGAAGCTTTCTTT
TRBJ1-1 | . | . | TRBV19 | CASKPTGRENSEAFF | TGTGCCAGTAAACCGACGGGCAGGGAAAATTCTGAAGCTTTCTTT